This T cell receptor (beta chain) was captured in a study of T cell responses to AZD1222 COVID-19 vaccine. Study outcomes and limitations: Donors, mostly white British, included more females; clonal diversity was possibly underestimated.

This clone was counted between two and nine times. Its target is unknown. Repertoires were generated with immunoSEQ multiplex PCR, while TCRdb's copy carries only in-frame clones and drops some. The data contain around 120,000 clones, 70% to 90% of them singletons. The sequence was obtained from an adult in good health. The sample in question was peripheral blood, obtained on day 0 of AZD1222 vaccination.

CDR3 region: CASSYSAGDYGYTF. The CDR3 region has the DNA TGTGCCAGCAGTTATTCCGCTGGGGACTATGGCTACACCTTC. The chain has TRBV27 and TRBJ1-2; D not resolved. Trimming removed 4 bases at V and 3 bases at J, with 12 bases between. This CDR3 region has 14 residues. Germline loops: CDR1 MNHEY, CDR2 SMNVEV (reference sequence).